The table lists the clone carrying this TCR beta chain with many counts. As yet, its antigen is unknown. This entry is derived from a study of blood T cells in healthy people across ages. The study's findings and limits: Older individuals had lower TCR beta diversity per million T cells (the decline was roughly linear).

With a J-beta primer mix and a sample-barcoded 5' primer, a second PCR ran about 7 to 12 cycles. TCRdb re-derived calls from the 5' RACE reads in MiXCR, one entry per CDR3 protein. The table lists 1.5 million to 2 million distinct CDR3 sequences, about 28% of them singletons. The sample comprised blood. This sequence originates from a woman in her twenties or thirties in good health.

Written as DNA, the CDR3 is TGCGCCAGCAGCCACCTCCATGAGCAGTTCTTC. This codes for CASSHLHEQFF. The rearrangement links TRBV5-1 to TRBJ2-1; D uncertain. CDR3 length: 11 amino acids. CDR1 is SGHRS, CDR2 YFSETQ, per germline. The V and J ends lost 4 bases and 8 bases respectively, with 7 bases between them.